Shown below are 21 T cell receptor beta chains from a single sample sequenced in a study of T cell responses to AZD1222 COVID-19 vaccine. Only in-frame clones appear in the TCRdb table, and some are missing; sequencing was by immunoSEQ multiplex PCR. Found here are about 55,000 clones, around nine tenths of them singletons; the top ten hold roughly 15%. The sequencing here drew on peripheral blood, taken on day 0 of AZD1222 vaccination. The receptor set was obtained from an adult in good health.

This clone was picked up a small number of times. The chain is built from TRBV19 and TRBJ1-4, with TRBD1 matching 7 bases. The germline CDR1 and CDR2 sequences are LNHDA and SQIVND (reference sequence). This CDR3 region has 15 residues. After removal of 5 bases from V and 3 bases from J, the junction contained 6 bases not matched to a gene. CDR3 sequence reads: CASSEQGRSNEKLFF. Here the CDR3 DNA reads TGTGCCAGTAGTGAACAGGGGCGTTCTAATGAAAAACTGTTTTTT.

V and J are TRBV5-1 and TRBJ2-1; tentative D call: TRBD2 (6 bases). Trimming pared 2 bases from V and 4 bases from J, leaving 16 bases between. The germline V gene encodes CDR1 SGHRS and CDR2 YFSETQ. The CDR3 spans 16 residues. CDR3 sequence (DNA): TGCGCCAGCAGCTTTGAGGCCGGGGGACCTTACAATGAGCAGTTCTTC. Protein product: CASSFEAGGPYNEQFF.

This clone was seen only a few times. The rearrangement links TRBV19 to TRBJ2-7; 10 bases fit TRBD1. The germline V gene encodes CDR1 LNHDA and CDR2 SQIVND (reference sequence). The V segment lost 3 bases and the J segment 6 bases; nucleotides outside the gene matches: 14. The CDR3 is 17 amino acids. The CDR3 DNA reads as TGTGCCAGTAGTATTTACGCTTCGGGGACAGGGGTAACCGAGCAGTACTTC. This translates into CASSIYASGTGVTEQYF.

The chain uses TRBV21-1 and TRBJ2-1; the DNA was not compared with TRBD2, the D call given in the table. TRBV21-1 is a pseudogene. This CDR3 is built from 19 residues. In DNA form, the CDR3 reads TGTGCCAGCAGCAAACCATTGGGTGAGGGGACTAGCGCCTACAATGAGCAGTTCTTC. Its translation: CASSKPLGEGTSAYNEQFF.

This chain connects TRBV6-5 to TRBJ2-3; either TRBD1 or TRBD2 may supply D (5 bases each). Germline-derived CDR1 and CDR2 are MNHEY and SVGAGI. V lost 6 bases, J lost 2 bases, and 15 bases lay in between. The CDR3 covers 15 residues. CDR3 region: CASRPGPDPTDTQYF. The CDR3, as DNA: TGTGCCAGCAGGCCGGGACCGGACCCCACAGATACGCAGTATTTT.

The V and J genes are TRBV4-2 and TRBJ2-1; D call uncertain. This CDR3 is 17 amino acids long. CDR1 and CDR2 from the germline V gene are LGHNA and YNFKEQ. Trimming removed 0 bases at V and 7 bases at J, with 19 bases between. CDR3 DNA: TGTGCCAGCAGCCAAGATTTTTCCCCCACCCCAATGAATGAGCAGTTCTTC. Translated: CASSQDFSPTPMNEQFF.

This sequence joins TRBV2 and TRBJ2-5, with TRBD2 identical over 10 bases. Germline V lookup: CDR1 SNHLY, CDR2 FYNNEI. CDR3 length: 17 residues. J lost 6 bases, V lost 3 bases, and 13 bases had no gene match. Here the CDR3 reads CASSDWASGSRLQTQYF. CDR3 DNA: TGTGCCAGCAGTGATTGGGCTAGCGGGAGTCGATTACAGACCCAGTACTTC.

The V and J genes are TRBV5-1 and TRBJ2-1; TRBD2 matches at 7 bases. The CDR3 contains 15 residues. V gave up 2 bases and J gave up 8 bases; unmatched junction bases: 10. Germline V CDR1 and CDR2: SGHRS, YFSETQ. The CDR3 DNA reads as TGCGCCAGCAGCTTTCGCGGGAGCATCAGGGATGAGCAGTTCTTC. This sequence encodes CASSFRGSIRDEQFF.

The chain joins TRBV29-1 to TRBJ1-2; D is unclear. Trimming left V 1 base short and J 0 bases short, with 9 bases between. This CDR3 has 14 amino acids. Germline assignment: CDR1 SQVTM and CDR2 ANQGSEA. CDR3: CSVEGSASNYGYTF. The CDR3 coding sequence is TGCAGCGTTGAAGGTTCAGCTTCTAACTATGGCTACACCTTC.

The rearrangement uses TRBV30 and TRBJ1-4, with D tentatively TRBD1 (5 bases). The CDR3 contains 13 residues. Germline CDR1 and CDR2: GTSNPN and SVGIG (reference sequence). V was cut by 5 bases and J by 3 bases, with 10 bases left in between. The CDR3 sequence: CAWRGSANEKLFF. DNA of the CDR3: TGTGCCTGGCGGGGCTCGGCTAATGAAAAACTGTTTTTT.

The V gene is TRBV19, the J gene TRBJ2-7; D ambiguous. Germline V lookup: CDR1 LNHDA, CDR2 SQIVND (reference sequence). Trimming shortened V by 3 bases and J by 3 bases, and 15 bases separated the two germline ends. The CDR3 loop spans 15 amino acids. CDR3 nucleotides: TGTGCCAGTAGTATCTCCGGATCGAAGATCTACGAGCAGTACTTC. Residues: CASSISGSKIYEQYF.

J is TRBJ1-3 and V is TRBV5-1, with 8 bases aligning to TRBD1. With 1 base clipped from V and 1 base from J, the junction kept 7 bases outside the gene matches. The CDR3 is 17 residues long. Germline V gene data show CDR1 as SGHRS and CDR2 as YFSETQ. DNA for the CDR3: TGCGCCAGCAGCTTGTCTCCGACAGGGGATTCTGGAAACACCATATATTTT. Its protein product is CASSLSPTGDSGNTIYF.

This chain uses TRBV9 with TRBJ2-7; either TRBD1 or TRBD2 may supply D (5 bases each). The CDR3 is 16 amino acids. The germline V gene encodes CDR1 SGDLS and CDR2 YYNGEE. V was pared by 1 base and J by 2 bases, with 16 bases between. The CDR3 loop reads CASSVSPHGATYEQYF. Here the CDR3 DNA reads TGTGCCAGCAGCGTATCCCCCCACGGGGCCACCTACGAGCAGTACTTC.

A single count supports this clone. The chain is built from TRBV10-3 and TRBJ2-2; 13 bases align to TRBD2. V dropped 6 bases and J dropped 8; count of bases not matched to a gene: 9. The germline V gene encodes CDR1 ENHRY and CDR2 SYGVKD. This CDR3 comprises 16 residues. The CDR3 DNA sequence: TGTGCCATCAGCGGACTAGCGGGAGAATTTGGGGGGGAGCTGTTTTTT. This codes for CAISGLAGEFGGELFF.

The chain joins TRBV5-1 to TRBJ2-3; 14 nucleotides agree with TRBD2. The CDR3 sequence is 18 residues long. Germline CDR1 and CDR2: SGHRS and YFSETQ. Germline trimming cut 2 bases from V and 2 bases from J; bases unmatched to any gene: 7. As DNA, the CDR3 is TGCGCCAGCAGCTTTGGCGGGACTAGCGGGAGCTTCACAGATACGCAGTATTTT. Amino acids: CASSFGGTSGSFTDTQYF.

The chain combines TRBV11-2 with TRBJ2-1; perhaps TRBD2 as D (6 bases). The V end was cut by 5 bases, the J end by 7 bases, with 24 bases between. The CDR3 is 17 amino acids. Germline CDR1 reads SGHAT; CDR2 reads FQNNGV. The CDR3 loop reads CASSRRGGGTYGNEQFF. The CDR3 DNA reads TGTGCCAGCAGCCGTCGGGGAGGCGGGACTTATGGGAATGAGCAGTTCTTC.

This clone turned up a few times. This chain uses TRBV19 with TRBJ2-6; D is possibly TRBD2 (6 bases). The V and J ends lost 6 bases and 4 bases respectively, with 19 bases between them. The CDR3 length is 17 residues. Looked up from germline, CDR1 is LNHDA and CDR2 is SQIVND (reference sequence). The CDR3: CASSPRDFGTGANVLTF. In nucleotides, the CDR3 is TGTGCCAGTAGCCCGCGGGACTTTGGCACCGGGGCCAACGTCCTGACTTTC.

The rearrangement uses TRBV2 and TRBJ1-1; D call uncertain. V was trimmed by 3 bases and J by 0 bases, leaving 5 bases between them. This CDR3 is built from 13 residues. CDR1 and CDR2 from the germline V gene are SNHLY and FYNNEI. CDR3: CASSEGLNTEAFF. In DNA form, the CDR3 reads TGTGCCAGCAGTGAGGGGTTGAACACTGAAGCTTTCTTT. Using reference TRBV2 and TRBJ1-1 for the parts outside the CDR3, the full variable domain is EPEVTQTPSHQVTQMGQEVILRCVPISNHLYFYWYRQILGQKVEFLVSFYNNEISEKSEIFDDQFSVERPDGSNFTLKIRSTKLEDSAMYFCASSEGLNTEAFFGQGTRLTVV.

The chain uses TRBV15 and TRBJ2-6; D remains unclear. The V end was cut by 1 base, the J end by 4 bases, with 11 bases between. Germline values: CDR1 LNHNV, CDR2 YYDKDF (reference sequence). This CDR3 is 16 amino acids long. The CDR3 nucleotides are TGTGCCACCAGCAGAGCTCGGGCGAACGGGGCCAACGTCCTGACTTTC. Residues: CATSRARANGANVLTF.

The chain couples TRBV19 to TRBJ2-1; D gene ambiguous. With 3 bases removed from V and 0 bases from J, the gap between germline ends came to 3 bases. This CDR3 comprises 13 residues. Per the germline V gene, CDR1 is LNHDA and CDR2 is SQIVND (reference sequence). The CDR3: CASSIASYNEQFF. The CDR3 nucleotides read TGTGCCAGTAGTATCGCCTCCTACAATGAGCAGTTCTTC.

The chain uses TRBV5-1 and TRBJ1-2; weak D call: TRBD1 (5 bases). V was shortened by 0 bases and J by 6 bases, with 15 bases between the two germline ends. The CDR3 has 15 amino acids. From germline, CDR1 is SGHRS and CDR2 YFSETQ. The CDR3 loop is CASSLAGQGRDGYTF. The CDR3 nucleotides are TGCGCCAGCAGCTTGGCCGGGCAGGGTCGGGATGGCTACACCTTC.